The 28 T cell receptor beta chains reported below all come from one sample, sequenced in a study of blood T cell repertoires in COVID-19. Using immunoSEQ multiplex PCR, the repertoire was profiled, and TCRdb retains in-frame clones only, with some absent. The data contain some 150,000 clones, over 80% of them singletons. The source material was peripheral blood. The receptors stem from a man aged 45-60 years who had recovered from COVID-19.

The CDR3 coding sequence is TGTGCCAGCAGCCAGGATCACTCCTACAATGAGCAGTTCTTC. This encodes CASSQDHSYNEQFF. V usage is TRBV7-2 and J usage is TRBJ2-1; D not resolved. V was pared by 5 bases and J by 0 bases, with 8 bases between. This CDR3 region has 14 residues. Germline loops: CDR1 SGHTA, CDR2 FQGNSA.

This chain links TRBV9 with TRBJ2-5; 9 bases agree with TRBD1. Germline V CDR1 and CDR2: SGDLS, YYNGEE. CDR3 length: 16 amino acids. V shed 2 bases and J 3 bases; nucleotides not matched to a gene: 8. CDR3 sequence reads: CASSVGLGQGEETQYF. DNA for the CDR3: TGTGCCAGCAGCGTCGGGTTGGGACAGGGCGAAGAGACCCAGTACTTC.

V gene TRBV6-2 or TRBV6-3 combines with J gene TRBJ2-3; 7 bases match TRBD1. The CDR3 is 14 amino acids. J lost 3 bases, V lost 5 bases, and 5 bases had no gene match. Per the germline V gene, CDR1 is MNHEY and CDR2 is SVGEGT. This CDR3 is CASSGGQWTDTQYF. The CDR3 DNA sequence: TGTGCCAGCAGTGGGGGACAGTGGACAGATACGCAGTATTTT.

This clone was detected ten times or more. Other DNA sequences from this sample encode an identical CDR3 as well. This chain's CDR3 is CAWSVGANYGYTF. CDR3 DNA sequence: TGTGCCTGGAGTGTAGGGGCTAACTATGGCTACACCTTC. The rearrangement uses TRBV30 and TRBJ1-2; tentative D call: TRBD1 (5 bases). Germline V gives CDR1 GTSNPN, CDR2 SVGIG (reference sequence). The CDR3 totals 13 residues. Trimming pared 0 bases from V and 0 bases from J, leaving 5 bases between.

This clone was seen only a few times. The chain is built from TRBV5-1 and TRBJ2-5; D call uncertain. This CDR3 contains 13 residues. V was trimmed by 0 bases and J by 4 bases, leaving 7 bases between them. CDR1 and CDR2 (germline): SGHRS, YFSETQ. The CDR3 nucleotides read TGCGCCAGCAGCTTGGTACCGAGAGAGACCCAGTACTTC. Translation gives CASSLVPRETQYF.

J is TRBJ1-4 and V is TRBV27, with D perhaps matching TRBD1 (5 bases). The CDR3 has 18 amino acids. Trimming stripped 4 bases from V and 3 bases from J, with 21 bases between. Germline loops: CDR1 MNHEY, CDR2 SMNVEV (reference sequence). This CDR3 reads CASSSYLRGGVANEKLFF. DNA of the CDR3: TGTGCCAGCAGTTCATATCTTCGGGGAGGGGTGGCTAATGAAAAACTGTTTTTT.

The CDR3 protein is CASSRGPSTDTQYF. CDR3 DNA sequence: TGTGCCAGCAGCAGGGGCCCTAGCACAGATACGCAGTATTTT. This rearrangement joins TRBV14 to TRBJ2-3, with D possibly matching TRBD1 (5 bases). Germline-derived CDR1 and CDR2 are SGHDN and FVKESK. The CDR3 is made up of 14 amino acids. Trimming cost V 5 bases and J 0 bases, with 9 bases left between them.

This rearrangement joins TRBV19 to TRBJ2-7; 12 positions agree with TRBD1. There are 18 residues in the CDR3. CDR1 is LNHDA, CDR2 SQIVND, per germline (reference sequence). V was clipped by 4 bases and J by 1 base; unmatched bases: 11. CDR3 DNA: TGTGCCAGTAGTAGAAAAACCGGGACAGGGGGCGCGTCCTACGAGCAGTACTTC. Protein product: CASSRKTGTGGASYEQYF.

This clone was seen only a few times. The rearrangement uses TRBV19 and TRBJ1-3; unclear D gene. Trimming took off 4 bases at V and 4 bases at J, with 14 bases between the two ends. CDR3 size: 15 residues. Germline V gene data show CDR1 as LNHDA and CDR2 as SQIVND (reference sequence). This chain's CDR3 is CASSTRTGGGNTIYF. The CDR3 bases are TGTGCCAGTAGTACGAGGACGGGAGGAGGAAACACCATATATTTT. The full variable domain, its missing parts supplied by reference TRBV19 and TRBJ1-3, is DGGITQSPKYLFRKEGQNVTLSCEQNLNHDAMYWYRQDPGQGLRLIYYSQIVNDFQKGDIAEGYSVSREKKESFPLTVTSAQKNPTAFYLCASSTRTGGGNTIYFGEGSWLTVV.

J is TRBJ2-7 and V is TRBV18; TRBD1 matches 7 bases. The CDR3 extends over 13 amino acids. Germline CDR1 reads KGHSH; CDR2 reads LQKENI. The junction had 6 bases not matched to a gene; V was cut back by 4 bases and J by 6 bases. CDR3 sequence: CASSQDRSGEQYF. The CDR3 DNA sequence: TGTGCCAGCTCACAGGACAGGTCGGGCGAGCAGTACTTC.

This rearrangement joins TRBV5-4 to TRBJ2-2, with 11 bases fitting TRBD2. The CDR3 is 17 residues long. The V gene end was trimmed by 0 bases and the J gene end by 7 bases; junction bases not matched to a gene: 8. Germline assignment: CDR1 SGHNT and CDR2 YYREEE (reference sequence). The DNA for the CDR3 is TGTGCCAGCAGCTTGGCGACTAGCGGGGATTATGACGGGGAGCTGTTTTTT. Its protein product is CASSLATSGDYDGELFF.

The rearrangement links TRBV27 to TRBJ1-4, with D possibly TRBD1 on 6 matching bases. The germline CDR1 and CDR2 sequences are MNHEY and SMNVEV (reference sequence). The CDR3 is 15 amino acids. V was shortened by 3 bases and J by 3 bases, with 11 bases between the two germline ends. The DNA of the CDR3 is TGTGCCAGCAGTTTCGGACAGCAACCTAATGAAAAACTGTTTTTT. Its protein is CASSFGQQPNEKLFF.

CDR3 sequence reads: CASSQELTKNIQYF. The CDR3, as DNA: TGTGCCAGCAGCCAAGAGTTAACCAAAAACATTCAGTACTTC. The chain uses TRBV4-2 and TRBJ2-4; D unclear. Per the germline V gene, CDR1 is LGHNA and CDR2 is YNFKEQ. The V end lost 0 bases, the J end lost 2 bases, and 5 bases lay between the germline ends. The CDR3 loop spans 14 amino acids.

The chain joins TRBV7-2 to TRBJ1-2, with a weak D call TRBD1 (5 bases). Trimming cost V 7 bases and J 5 bases, with 26 bases left between them. Looked up from germline, CDR1 is SGHTA and CDR2 is FQGNSA. The CDR3 totals 17 residues. CDR3 sequence reads: CASTNLGSGRVQYGYTF. DNA for the CDR3: TGTGCCAGCACTAATCTGGGATCGGGCAGGGTACAGTATGGCTACACCTTC.

The chain is built from TRBV7-8 and TRBJ1-1, with TRBD1 as a possible D gene (5 bases). The CDR3 extends over 13 amino acids. The germline CDR1 and CDR2 sequences are SGHVS and FQNEAQ. V was clipped by 3 bases and J by 5 bases, with 10 bases between them. This chain's CDR3 is CASSFGGGTEAFF. In nucleotides, the CDR3 is TGTGCCAGCAGCTTCGGGGGGGGGACTGAAGCTTTCTTT.

The gene calls are TRBV27 and TRBJ2-2; D perhaps matches TRBD2 (6 bases). Germline CDR1 reads MNHEY; CDR2 reads SMNVEV (reference sequence). This CDR3 contains 12 residues. V lost 8 bases to trimming and J lost 14 bases, with 18 bases between them. CDR3 protein: CASSREQGRLFF. In DNA form, the CDR3 reads TGTGCCAGCTCTCGGGAGCAGGGTCGCCTGTTTTTT.

The V and J genes are TRBV6-1 and TRBJ1-2; D is unclear. Trimming left V 2 bases short and J 4 bases short, with 8 bases between. Germline V gene lookup returns CDR1 MNHNS and CDR2 SASEGT. The CDR3 runs 13 residues. Here the CDR3 reads CASSERALYGYTF. The DNA for the CDR3 is TGTGCCAGCAGTGAAAGAGCCCTCTATGGCTACACCTTC.

This clone has a single count. The chain is built from TRBV5-1 and TRBJ2-5; the D gene is possibly TRBD2 (6 bases). The CDR3 is 16 residues long. Trimming stripped 2 bases from V and 2 bases from J, with 16 bases between. Germline V CDR1 and CDR2: SGHRS, YFSETQ. The DNA of the CDR3 is TGCGCCAGCAGCTTACCGGGGAGCGGACTACAAGAGACCCAGTACTTC. Its protein is CASSLPGSGLQETQYF.

The chain employs TRBV30 and TRBJ1-1, with a weak D call TRBD1 (5 bases). CDR1 and CDR2 from the germline V gene are GTSNPN and SVGIG (reference sequence). CDR3 length: 13 amino acids. Trimming stripped 1 base from V and 3 bases from J, with 9 bases between. CDR3 sequence (DNA): TGTGCCTGGAGTGAGGGGCTGGACACTGAAGCTTTCTTT. This translates into CAWSEGLDTEAFF.

This chain connects TRBV11-2 to TRBJ2-7; 8 positions agree with TRBD1. The CDR3 has 14 amino acids. Germline assignment: CDR1 SGHAT and CDR2 FQNNGV. Trimming at V came to 0 bases and at J to 7 bases, leaving 5 bases not matched to a gene. Written as DNA, the CDR3 is TGTGCCAGCAGCTTAGAGGCAGGGGGCAGGGAGCAGTACTTC. This sequence encodes CASSLEAGGREQYF.

This clone was detected once. The chain links TRBV30 to TRBJ1-3; no clear D gene. The CDR3 has 12 amino acids. V lost 4 bases, J lost 4 bases, and 8 bases lay in between. Per the germline V gene, CDR1 is GTSNPN and CDR2 is SVGIG (reference sequence). As DNA, the CDR3 is TGTGCCTGGATATCTCCGGGAAACACCATATATTTT. Translating it yields CAWISPGNTIYF.

The rearrangement links TRBV12-3 or TRBV12-4 to TRBJ1-4, with 10 bases fitting TRBD1. J was trimmed by 10 bases and V by 7 bases; bases with no gene match: 6. This CDR3 contains 13 residues. The CDR3 sequence is CASNRDRGRKLFF. The CDR3 DNA sequence: TGTGCCAGCAACCGAGACAGGGGGCGAAAACTGTTTTTT.

The count of this clone is one. This chain links TRBV6-5 with TRBJ1-3, with 7 bases lining up with TRBD1. V shed 0 bases and J 4 bases; nucleotides not matched to a gene: 6. This CDR3 has 16 residues. Germline loops: CDR1 MNHEY, CDR2 SVGAGI. CDR3 DNA: TGTGCCAGCAGTTACTCAACTCACAGGGGAGGAAACACCATATATTTT. Amino acids: CASSYSTHRGGNTIYF.

The chain links TRBV4-1 to TRBJ1-6; 7 bases are a match to TRBD1. With 4 bases clipped from V and 8 bases from J, the junction kept 8 bases outside the gene matches. Germline loops: CDR1 MGHRA, CDR2 YSYEKL. The CDR3 runs 15 residues. The CDR3 DNA is TGCGCCAGCAGCCGACAGGGTTGGGACGATTCACCCCTCCACTTT. It codes for CASSRQGWDDSPLHF.

There are a few counts of this clone. The CDR3 reads CASSYGTGDFNTEAFF. The CDR3 DNA is TGTGCCAGCAGTTATGGCACAGGGGACTTTAACACTGAAGCTTTCTTT. The V call is TRBV6-6, the J call TRBJ1-1, with TRBD1 identical over 7 bases. Germline V CDR1 and CDR2: MNHNY, SVGAGI (reference sequence). V gave up 3 bases and J gave up 2 bases; unmatched junction bases: 9. The CDR3 consists of 16 residues.

The genes are TRBV12-5 and TRBJ1-3, with 8 bases aligning to TRBD1. The V gene's germline CDR1 is LGHNT and CDR2 FRNRAP. The ends lost 4 bases at V and 4 bases at J; junction bases unmatched: 3. CDR3 length: 14 amino acids. CDR3 region: CASGSTGAGNTIYF. Written as DNA, the CDR3 is TGTGCTAGTGGTTCGACAGGGGCCGGAAACACCATATATTTT.

This chain joins TRBV19 and TRBJ1-4; D ambiguous. Per the germline V gene, CDR1 is LNHDA and CDR2 is SQIVND (reference sequence). The V and J ends lost 5 bases and 5 bases respectively, with 9 bases between them. The CDR3 has 13 residues. CDR3 coding DNA: TGTGCCAGTAGTCTAAAGAGGAATGAAAAACTGTTTTTT. Amino acid sequence: CASSLKRNEKLFF.

This clone was seen a single time. The chain uses TRBV6-5 and TRBJ1-1; D possibly corresponds to TRBD1 (5 bases). The CDR3 extends over 13 amino acids. V was shortened by 2 bases and J by 2 bases, with 6 bases between the two germline ends. Germline V gene sequence: CDR1 MNHEY, CDR2 SVGAGI. The CDR3 sequence: CASSYDRNTEAFF. The CDR3 region has the DNA TGTGCCAGCAGTTACGACAGAAACACTGAAGCTTTCTTT.